This T cell receptor (beta chain) stems from a study of breast tumors, draining lymph nodes, adjacent tissues. Via MiXCR, TCRdb re-called the multiplex PCR reads, giving one row per CDR3 protein. Of some 100,000 distinct CDR3 sequences detected, around 20% appear once; the ten largest clones hold roughly 1.2%. This clonotype was recorded at least ten times. What it binds is not known. Findings of the study overall: Tumor TCR diversity was below lymph nodes but above nontumor tissue. Tumor T cell lymph node origin was a supported hypothesis, not proven. Data fit most tumor T cells coming from lymph node, expanding in tumor. Tumor and nontumor repertoires were significantly more similar in luminal-like than in basal-like breast cancer.

The lymph nodes were axillary draining lymph nodes from breast cancer patients. Germline V gives CDR1 ENHRY, CDR2 SYGVKD. CDR3 length: 13 residues. V lost 10 bases, J lost 0 bases, and 10 bases lay in between. The sequencing sample was made of axillary lymph node tissue. This TCR was recovered from a female donor with breast cancer. Some clones in this sample may be carry-over from other donors' samples. The J gene is TRBJ2-1, the V gene TRBV10-3; no clear D gene. The CDR3 spells CATRLSSYNEQFF. The CDR3 DNA is TGTGCCACCCGTTTGAGCTCCTACAATGAGCAGTTCTTC.